The 25 T cell receptor beta chains given below trace back to one sample, sequenced in a study of neurological immune-mediated disorders. TCRdb ran MiXCR on the 5' RACE reads and lists one entry per CDR3 protein. The data contain approximately 45,000 distinct CDR3 sequences, roughly 14% of them singletons. Time point noted: longitudinal time-point 3. The sample comprised PBMCs. These receptors all come from a man aged 25 to 40 in good health.

This clonotype was found many times. The chain uses TRBV6-5 and TRBJ1-2; D remains unclear. V gave up 0 bases and J gave up 8 bases, with 10 bases separating them. CDR1 and CDR2 (germline): MNHEY, SVGAGI. There are 13 residues in the CDR3. The CDR3 spells CASSYSPAGGYTF. As DNA, the CDR3 is TGTGCCAGCAGTTACTCGCCCGCTGGGGGCTACACCTTC.

In its sample, this clonotype was seen many times. The rearrangement joins TRBV5-1 to TRBJ1-2; TRBD1 agrees at 7 bases. CDR1 and CDR2 from the germline V gene are SGHRS and YFSETQ. Losses at the gene ends were 4 bases for V and 2 bases for J; bases not matched to a gene: 5. The CDR3 spans 14 residues. As DNA, the CDR3 is TGCGCCAGCAGCACGGGCAGGGGGAACTATGGCTACACCTTC. This encodes CASSTGRGNYGYTF.

The chain uses TRBV15 and TRBJ2-5; the D gene is possibly TRBD2 (5 bases). V was shortened by 3 bases and J by 5 bases, with 16 bases between the two germline ends. The germline CDR1 and CDR2 sequences are LNHNV and YYDKDF (reference sequence). CDR3 size: 15 residues. The CDR3 bases are TGTGCCACCAGCAGTCTAGCCGAAATCAAGGAGACCCAGTACTTC. This sequence encodes CATSSLAEIKETQYF.

This clonotype was recorded many times. This rearrangement joins TRBV5-1 to TRBJ1-1, with D hard to call. The CDR3 sequence is 13 residues long. Germline CDR1 SGHRS, CDR2 YFSETQ. Trimming took off 5 bases at V and 0 bases at J, with 8 bases between the two ends. CDR3 nucleotide sequence: TGCGCCAGCAGTAATGGGTTGAACACTGAAGCTTTCTTT. Amino acid sequence: CASSNGLNTEAFF.

As regards this clonotype: Given a much more abundant clone one base away, this may be a read error. The chain carries TRBV2 and TRBJ2-3; D unresolved. Trimming took off 2 bases at V and 5 bases at J, with 8 bases between the two ends. This CDR3 has 13 residues. Germline V lookup: CDR1 SNHLY, CDR2 FYNNEI. CDR3 DNA: TGTGCCAGCAGTGAATGGTGGGTAGATACGCAGTATTTT. Translating gives CASSEWWVDTQYF.

The genes are TRBV19 and TRBJ1-1, with TRBD1 as a possible D gene (5 bases). CDR1 and CDR2 (germline): LNHDA, SQIVND (reference sequence). The V and J ends lost 5 bases and 4 bases respectively, with 20 bases between them. This CDR3 has 16 amino acids. The CDR3 DNA follows: TGTGCCAGTAGTTACGCCTCACAGGCGGCGGGCACTGAAGCTTTCTTT. It is translated as CASSYASQAAGTEAFF.

This clonotype was recorded once. The V gene is TRBV29-1, the J gene TRBJ2-1; 13 nucleotides match TRBD2. CDR1 and CDR2 (germline): SQVTM, ANQGSEA. This CDR3 spans 17 amino acids. CDR3 bases: TGCGTTGAGGGCCTACTAGCGGGAGGGTCCACCTACAATGAGCAGTTCTTC. It translates to CVEGLLAGGSTYNEQFF.

This clonotype was detected ten times or more. V and J are TRBV3-1 and TRBJ2-7, with 9 bases lining up with TRBD1. Germline V gene data show CDR1 as LGHDT and CDR2 as YNNKEL (reference sequence). V was clipped by 1 base and J by 4 bases; unmatched bases: 5. The CDR3 spans 15 residues. The DNA for the CDR3 is TGTGCCAGCAGCCAAGCTCACAGGGGGCCTTACGAGCAGTACTTC. Protein: CASSQAHRGPYEQYF.

This clonotype was seen at least ten times. V and J are TRBV20-1 and TRBJ1-5, with D possibly TRBD1 on 5 matching bases. The germline V gene has CDR1 DFQATT and CDR2 SNEGSKA (reference sequence). This CDR3 region has 15 residues. Deletions cut 3 bases from V and 4 bases from J, with 16 bases between. The CDR3 DNA reads as TGCAGTGCTAGCATCGACGGGACGGCTAATCAGCCCCAGCATTTT. Residues: CSASIDGTANQPQHF.

This clonotype was found many times. This chain uses TRBV5-1 with TRBJ2-7; D might be TRBD2 (7 bases). The CDR3 totals 21 residues. In germline, CDR1 is SGHRS, CDR2 YFSETQ. Deletions cut 0 bases from V and 2 bases from J, with 30 bases between. The DNA for the CDR3 is TGCGCCAGCAGCTTGGGGACGGGGGGCGCCGGGGCGGGCGCCTTAACCTACGAGCAGTACTTC. Translated: CASSLGTGGAGAGALTYEQYF.

This clonotype was recorded at least ten times. The chain recombines TRBV3-1 with TRBJ2-7; the D gene is possibly TRBD1 (6 bases). Per germline, CDR1 LGHDT and CDR2 YNNKEL (reference sequence). The CDR3 contains 12 residues. V lost 4 bases, J lost 5 bases, and 9 bases lay in between. This CDR3 is CASSLQGNEQYF. CDR3 DNA sequence: TGTGCCAGCAGCCTACAGGGAAACGAGCAGTACTTC.

This clonotype was counted ten times or more. V is TRBV18 and J is TRBJ2-7; 7 positions agree with TRBD2. From germline, CDR1 is KGHSH and CDR2 LQKENI. CDR3 length equals 13 residues. The trim removed 0 bases at V and 6 bases at J, leaving 2 bases unmatched. CDR3 amino acids: CASSPPSGVEQYF. The CDR3 coding sequence is TGTGCCAGCTCACCACCCAGCGGGGTCGAGCAGTACTTC.

V usage is TRBV10-3 and J usage is TRBJ2-1; D may be TRBD1 (5 bases). Germline values: CDR1 ENHRY, CDR2 SYGVKD. The V end was cut by 5 bases, the J end by 7 bases, with 15 bases between. The CDR3 spans 14 residues. The chain's CDR3 is CAISPPAGLNEQFF. CDR3 in DNA: TGTGCCATCAGTCCCCCTGCAGGGTTAAATGAGCAGTTCTTC.

This clonotype was found many times. The chain links TRBV5-1 to TRBJ1-3, with 9 bases aligning to TRBD1. The V gene end was trimmed by 6 bases and the J gene end by 1 base; junction bases not matched to a gene: 5. Germline V gene sequence: CDR1 SGHRS, CDR2 YFSETQ. The CDR3 covers 15 residues. CDR3 DNA sequence: TGCGCCAGCAAAATGGGGACAGGGTCTGGAAACACCATATATTTT. Protein: CASKMGTGSGNTIYF.

A few counts support this clonotype. The CDR3 DNA is TGTGCCAGCAGCTTAGGTCTGGCGGGAGAGACAGATACGCAGTATTTT. It is translated as CASSLGLAGETDTQYF. V is TRBV7-2 and J is TRBJ2-3; 7 nucleotides align to TRBD2. CDR3 length equals 16 residues. Germline-derived CDR1 and CDR2 are SGHTA and FQGNSA. With 1 base clipped from V and 3 bases from J, the junction kept 7 bases outside the gene matches.

This clonotype was observed many times. The gene calls are TRBV5-6 and TRBJ2-1; 8 positions match TRBD2. CDR1 and CDR2 (germline): SGHDT, YYEEEE. The trim removed 2 bases at V and 7 bases at J, leaving 8 bases unmatched. This CDR3 is built from 15 residues. The CDR3 loop reads CASSLGGREANEQFF. CDR3 bases: TGTGCCAGCAGCTTAGGTGGGCGGGAGGCGAATGAGCAGTTCTTC.

Many counts were recorded for this clonotype. The chain combines TRBV15 with TRBJ2-1, with D possibly TRBD2 on 5 matching bases. The CDR3 loop spans 16 amino acids. Trimming stripped 0 bases from V and 5 bases from J, with 14 bases between. Germline CDR1 reads LNHNV; CDR2 reads YYDKDF (reference sequence). CDR3 coding DNA: TGTGCCACCAGCAGAGATCCCAGCGGCCTCCACAATGAGCAGTTCTTC. Its translation: CATSRDPSGLHNEQFF.

This clonotype appeared many times. CDR3 DNA: TGTGCCAGCAGCTTAATTTGGGGGGAGGGCCAGTCCGAGCAGTACTTC. Translated: CASSLIWGEGQSEQYF. The V and J genes are TRBV7-3 and TRBJ2-7; 7 bases are shared with TRBD2. This CDR3 contains 16 residues. The germline V gene has CDR1 SGHTA and CDR2 FQGTGA. Germline trimming cut 1 base from V and 6 bases from J; bases unmatched to any gene: 12.

This clonotype came up many times. The rearrangement links TRBV5-1 to TRBJ2-5; TRBD2 matches 13 bases. J was trimmed by 5 bases and V by 4 bases; bases with no gene match: 8. Germline V lookup: CDR1 SGHRS, CDR2 YFSETQ. The CDR3 is 16 residues long. The CDR3 is CASSLRTSGSVETQYF. DNA for the CDR3: TGCGCCAGCAGCCTCCGGACTAGCGGGAGCGTTGAGACCCAGTACTTC.

This clonotype was found many times. The V call is TRBV7-8, the J call TRBJ2-2; either TRBD1 or TRBD2 may supply D (6 bases each). The CDR3 sequence is 17 residues long. The germline V gene encodes CDR1 SGHVS and CDR2 FQNEAQ. V lost 5 bases and J 7 bases, leaving 23 bases between the germline ends. The CDR3 DNA sequence: TGTGCCAGCAGCCTAGGGGGGCCGGCAGGGGCGGTCGGGGAGCTGTTTTTT. As protein: CASSLGGPAGAVGELFF.

This clonotype was detected ten times or more. J is TRBJ2-5 and V is TRBV20-1; tentatively, D is TRBD1 (5 bases). Germline loops: CDR1 DFQATT, CDR2 SNEGSKA (reference sequence). The CDR3 has 13 amino acids. V was shortened by 5 bases and J by 4 bases, with 14 bases between the two germline ends. The CDR3 region is CSARTPGPETQYF. The CDR3 nucleotides read TGCAGTGCTCGAACGCCAGGGCCAGAGACCCAGTACTTC.

This clonotype was counted at least ten times. CDR3 DNA: TGTGCCAGCAGCGTAGCTCAAGGTAGCGGGACAGCAGAGACCCAGTACTTC. Translated, it gives CASSVAQGSGTAETQYF. The chain is built from TRBV9 and TRBJ2-5, with TRBD2 as a possible D gene (8 bases). The CDR3 totals 17 residues. V lost 0 bases, J lost 4 bases, and 19 bases lay in between. Germline values: CDR1 SGDLS, CDR2 YYNGEE. Based on the CDR3 plus reference TRBV9 and TRBJ2-5, the full variable domain is DSGVTQTPKHLITATGQRVTLRCSPRSGDLSVYWYQQSLDQGLQFLIQYYNGEERAKGNILERFSAQQFPDLHSELNLSSLELGDSALYFCASSVAQGSGTAETQYFGPGTRLLVL.

At least ten counts were recorded for this clonotype. J is TRBJ2-2 and V is TRBV10-3; maybe TRBD1 (6 bases). V lost 2 bases, J lost 5 bases, and 9 bases lay in between. This CDR3 comprises 14 residues. In germline, CDR1 is ENHRY, CDR2 SYGVKD. The CDR3 DNA reads TGTGCCATCAGTGAGATCACAGGGACCGGGGAGCTGTTTTTT. It translates to CAISEITGTGELFF.

The table lists this clonotype with many counts. V usage is TRBV29-1 and J usage is TRBJ2-5; D gene unclear. This CDR3 has 12 residues. V was shortened by 1 base and J by 3 bases, with 6 bases between the two germline ends. Germline V lookup: CDR1 SQVTM, CDR2 ANQGSEA. CDR3 nucleotide sequence: TGCAGCGTTGAAGGGCAGAAAGAGACCCAGTACTTC. It yields the protein CSVEGQKETQYF.

The chain employs TRBV29-1 and TRBJ2-3, with TRBD2 as a possible D gene (5 bases). Trimming took 3 bases from V and 4 from J, leaving 14 bases between them. CDR1 SQVTM and CDR2 ANQGSEA come from the germline V gene. This CDR3 comprises 14 residues. The chain's CDR3 is CSVDPWASPDTQYF. In DNA form, the CDR3 reads TGCAGCGTTGATCCGTGGGCTAGCCCAGATACGCAGTATTTT.